This T cell receptor beta chain stems from a study of shared clonotypes between healthy human individuals. The CDR3 is 11 amino acids. The germline gives CDR1 GTSNPN, CDR2 SVGIG (reference sequence). V lost 8 bases to trimming and J lost 4 bases, with 11 bases between them. Clones were read by immunoSEQ multiplex PCR, and TCRdb kept only the in-frame ones, dropping some. In the table there are approximately 1.4 million clones, 95% to 99% of which are singletons. This clonotype was sampled from a man aged 25 to 45 in good health. The chain couples TRBV30 to TRBJ1-2; tentative D call: TRBD1 (5 bases). Material: naive CD4+ T cells sorted from blood. Subset described: CD45RA+ positively selected. CDR3 sequence: CAEGEPYGYTF. The CDR3 DNA is TGTGCCGAAGGGGAGCCCTATGGCTACACCTTC.